The rows below give T cell receptor beta chains drawn from one sample of a study of graft-versus-host responses after intestinal transplantation. These receptors lack a known antigen. TCRdb's table, derived via immunoSEQ multiplex PCR, lists solely in-frame clones and lacks some. The top ten clones hold around 0.86% of a sample with about 100,000 clones, less than 90% of them seen once. The sample in question was unstimulated CD4+ T cells sorted from spleen or lymph node cells, obtained before transplant. These TCRs come from a human donor who was the organ donor for an intestinal transplant. CDR3s include the opening cysteine and the closing phenylalanine or tryptophan. D genes are given only for firm matches. Where a row states a size, it is once, few, many or the class of an expanded clone; other rows omit it.

v_call	clone_size	j_call	d_call	cdr3_aa	cdr3_nt
TRBV30	.	TRBJ1-4	TRBD1	CAWSVRSGTGGEKLFF	TGTGCCTGGAGTGTACGGTCCGGGACAGGGGGGGAAAAACTGTTTTTT
TRBV12-5	.	TRBJ1-5	.	CASGPEKTDGCFNQPQHF	TGTGCTAGTGGTCCGGAAAAGACAGATGGGTGTTTCAATCAGCCCCAGCATTTT
TRBV6-1	.	TRBJ2-7	TRBD1	CASSVTGERNEQYF	TGTGCCAGCAGTGTTACAGGGGAAAGAAACGAGCAGTACTTC
TRBV19	.	TRBJ2-2	.	CASSIGSGNIVAGELFF	TGTGCCAGTAGTATTGGCTCGGGGAATATCGTCGCCGGGGAGCTGTTTTTT
TRBV29-1	.	TRBJ2-1	TRBD2	CSIPPSGIYNEQFF	TGCAGCATTCCCCCTAGCGGGATCTACAATGAGCAGTTCTTC
TRBV13	.	TRBJ1-2	TRBD1	CASSLGDRAYGYTF	TGTGCCAGCAGCTTAGGGGACAGGGCGTATGGCTACACCTTC
TRBV7-8	.	TRBJ1-2	.	CASSLVSIYYGYTF	TGTGCCAGCAGCTTAGTCTCCATTTACTATGGCTACACCTTC
TRBV7-3	.	TRBJ1-6	TRBD1	CASSFDRGANSPLHF	TGTGCCAGCAGCTTCGACAGGGGCGCTAATTCACCCCTCCACTTT
TRBV4-2	.	TRBJ2-3	.	CASSQGGAGDFRWADTQYF	TGTGCCAGCAGCCAAGGGGGAGCGGGCGACTTTCGTTGGGCAGATACGCAGTATTTT
TRBV5-5	.	TRBJ1-5	.	CASSSMIGNQPQHF	TGTGCCAGCAGCTCTATGATTGGCAATCAGCCCCAGCATTTT
TRBV28	.	TRBJ2-1	TRBD2	CASIPPSGRNNEQFF	TGTGCCAGCATTCCCCCTAGCGGAAGAAACAATGAGCAGTTCTTC
TRBV7-2	.	TRBJ2-5	.	CASSLNRRLETQYF	TGTGCCAGCAGCTTAAATCGCCGGTTAGAGACCCAGTACTTC
TRBV6-1	few	TRBJ1-6	.	CATTDRNSPLHF	TGTGCCACCACGGACAGAAATTCACCCCTCCACTTT
TRBV27	.	TRBJ1-2	.	CASSSGRNYGYTF	TGTGCCAGCAGTAGTGGCAGGAACTATGGCTACACCTTC
TRBV5-1	.	TRBJ1-5	.	CASSQKGGPNQPQHF	TGCGCCAGCAGCCAAAAAGGGGGTCCCAATCAGCCCCAGCATTTT
TRBV28	.	TRBJ1-4	.	CASMDNEKLFF	TGTGCCAGCATGGATAATGAAAAACTGTTTTTT
TRBV28	.	TRBJ1-2	TRBD1	CASSFSDRSYGYTF	TGTGCCAGCAGTTTCTCGGACAGGTCCTATGGCTACACCTTC
TRBV4-1	.	TRBJ2-7	TRBD1	CASSGTGVPYEQYF	TGCGCCAGCAGTGGGACAGGGGTTCCGTACGAGCAGTACTTC
TRBV6-1	once	TRBJ1-6	.	CASKQESSYNSPLHF	TGTGCCAGCAAACAGGAAAGCTCCTATAATTCACCCCTCCACTTT
TRBV29-1	.	TRBJ2-2	TRBD2	CSVSGPLAGGKSGELFF	TGCAGCGTGAGCGGCCCGTTAGCGGGGGGGAAATCCGGGGAGCTGTTTTTT
TRBV7-2	.	TRBJ2-7	.	CASSLTNREYEQYF	TGTGCCAGCAGCCTCACAAACAGGGAGTACGAGCAGTACTTC
TRBV30	.	TRBJ1-2	TRBD1	CAWSGDRANYGYTF	TGTGCCTGGAGTGGGGACAGGGCCAACTATGGCTACACCTTC